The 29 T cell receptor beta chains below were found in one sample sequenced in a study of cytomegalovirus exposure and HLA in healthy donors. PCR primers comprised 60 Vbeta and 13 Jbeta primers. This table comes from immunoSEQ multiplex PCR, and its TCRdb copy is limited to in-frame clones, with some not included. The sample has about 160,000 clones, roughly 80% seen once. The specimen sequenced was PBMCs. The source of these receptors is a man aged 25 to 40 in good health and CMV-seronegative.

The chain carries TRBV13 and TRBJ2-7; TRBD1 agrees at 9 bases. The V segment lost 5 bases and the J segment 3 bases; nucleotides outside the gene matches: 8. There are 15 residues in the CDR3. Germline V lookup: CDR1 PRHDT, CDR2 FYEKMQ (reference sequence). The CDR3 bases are TGTGCCAGCAGCCCAACCGGGACAGGGAGCTACGAGCAGTACTTC. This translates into CASSPTGTGSYEQYF.

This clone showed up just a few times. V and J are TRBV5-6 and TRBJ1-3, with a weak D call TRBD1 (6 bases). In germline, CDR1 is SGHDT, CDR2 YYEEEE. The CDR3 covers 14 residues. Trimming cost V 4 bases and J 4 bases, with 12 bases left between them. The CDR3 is CASSLSGVGNTIYF. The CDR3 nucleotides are TGTGCCAGCAGCCTCTCAGGGGTGGGAAACACCATATATTTT. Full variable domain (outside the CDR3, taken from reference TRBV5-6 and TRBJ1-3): DAGVTQSPTHLIKTRGQQVTLRCSPKSGHDTVSWYQQALGQGPQFIFQYYEEEERQRGNFPDRFSGHQFPNYSSELNVNALLLGDSALYLCASSLSGVGNTIYFGEGSWLTVV.

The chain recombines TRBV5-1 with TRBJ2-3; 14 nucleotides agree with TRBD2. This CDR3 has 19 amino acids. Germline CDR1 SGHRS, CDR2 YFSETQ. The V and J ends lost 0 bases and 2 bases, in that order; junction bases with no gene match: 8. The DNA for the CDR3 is TGCGCCAGCAGCTTGGTAGGACTAGCGGGAGGAGGTGCCACAGATACGCAGTATTTT. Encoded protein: CASSLVGLAGGGATDTQYF.

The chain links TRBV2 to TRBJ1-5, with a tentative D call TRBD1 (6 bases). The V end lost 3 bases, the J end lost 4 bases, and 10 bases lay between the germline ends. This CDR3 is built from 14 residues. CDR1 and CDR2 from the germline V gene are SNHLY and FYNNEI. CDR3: CASSEGQGNQPQHF. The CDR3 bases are TGTGCCAGCAGTGAGGGGCAGGGGAATCAGCCCCAGCATTTT.

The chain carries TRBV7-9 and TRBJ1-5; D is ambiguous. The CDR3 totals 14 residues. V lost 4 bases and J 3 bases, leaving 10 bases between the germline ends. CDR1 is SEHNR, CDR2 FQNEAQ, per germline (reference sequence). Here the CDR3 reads CASSSTVYNQPQHF. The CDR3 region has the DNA TGTGCCAGCAGCTCTACAGTCTACAATCAGCCCCAGCATTTT.

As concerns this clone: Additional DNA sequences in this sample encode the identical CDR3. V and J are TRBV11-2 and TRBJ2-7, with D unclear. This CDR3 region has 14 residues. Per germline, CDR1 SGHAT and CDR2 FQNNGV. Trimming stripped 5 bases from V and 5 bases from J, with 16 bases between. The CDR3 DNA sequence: TGTGCCAGCAGCCGTCTGAGTCTCGCTAACGAGCAGTACTTC. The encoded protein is CASSRLSLANEQYF.

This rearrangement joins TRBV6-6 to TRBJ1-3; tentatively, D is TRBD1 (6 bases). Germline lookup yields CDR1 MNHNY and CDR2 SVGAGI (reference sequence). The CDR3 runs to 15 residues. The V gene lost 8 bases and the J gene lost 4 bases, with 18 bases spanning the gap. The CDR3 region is CASCPTGGWGNTIYF. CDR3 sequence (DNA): TGTGCCAGCTGCCCAACGGGGGGCTGGGGAAACACCATATATTTT.

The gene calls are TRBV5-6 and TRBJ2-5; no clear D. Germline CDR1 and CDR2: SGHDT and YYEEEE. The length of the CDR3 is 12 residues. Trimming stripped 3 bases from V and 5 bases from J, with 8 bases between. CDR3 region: CASSSPGETQYF. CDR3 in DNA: TGTGCCAGCAGCTCCCCCGGTGAGACCCAGTACTTC. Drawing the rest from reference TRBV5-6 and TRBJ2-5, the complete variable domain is DAGVTQSPTHLIKTRGQQVTLRCSPKSGHDTVSWYQQALGQGPQFIFQYYEEEERQRGNFPDRFSGHQFPNYSSELNVNALLLGDSALYLCASSSPGETQYFGPGTRLLVL.

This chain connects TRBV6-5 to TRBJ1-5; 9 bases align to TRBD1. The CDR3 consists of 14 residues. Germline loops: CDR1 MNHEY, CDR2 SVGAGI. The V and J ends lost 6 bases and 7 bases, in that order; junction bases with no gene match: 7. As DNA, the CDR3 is TGTGCCAGCAGGCGGGGACAGGGCGGCCAGCCCCAGCATTTT. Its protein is CASRRGQGGQPQHF.

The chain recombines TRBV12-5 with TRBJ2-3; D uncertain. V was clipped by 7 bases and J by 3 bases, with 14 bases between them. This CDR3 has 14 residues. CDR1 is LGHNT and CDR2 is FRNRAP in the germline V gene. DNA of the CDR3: TGTGCTAGTGCCCCCGACTGGAGTACAGATACGCAGTATTTT. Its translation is CASAPDWSTDTQYF.

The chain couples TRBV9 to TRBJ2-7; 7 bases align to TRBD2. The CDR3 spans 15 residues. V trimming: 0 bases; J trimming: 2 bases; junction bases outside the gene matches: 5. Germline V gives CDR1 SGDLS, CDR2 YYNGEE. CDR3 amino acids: CASSVEAGAPYEQYF. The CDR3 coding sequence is TGTGCCAGCAGCGTAGAGGCGGGAGCACCCTACGAGCAGTACTTC.

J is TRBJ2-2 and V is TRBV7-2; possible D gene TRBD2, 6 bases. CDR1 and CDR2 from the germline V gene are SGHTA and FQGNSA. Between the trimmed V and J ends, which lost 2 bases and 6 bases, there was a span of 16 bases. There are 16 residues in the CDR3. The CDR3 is CASSLSVGGLAGELFF. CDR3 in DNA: TGTGCCAGCAGCTTATCGGTGGGAGGTTTAGCCGGGGAGCTGTTTTTT. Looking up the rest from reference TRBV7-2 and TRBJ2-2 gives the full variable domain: GAGVSQSPSNKVTEKGKDVELRCDPISGHTALYWYRQSLGQGLEFLIYFQGNSAPDKSGLPSDRFSAERTGGSVSTLTIQRTQQEDSAVYLCASSLSVGGLAGELFFGEGSRLTVL.

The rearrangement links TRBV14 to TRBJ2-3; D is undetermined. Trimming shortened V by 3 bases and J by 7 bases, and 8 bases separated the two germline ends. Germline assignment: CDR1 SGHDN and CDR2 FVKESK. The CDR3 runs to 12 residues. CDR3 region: CASSQLPNTQYF. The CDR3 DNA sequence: TGTGCCAGCAGCCAGCTTCCTAATACGCAGTATTTT.

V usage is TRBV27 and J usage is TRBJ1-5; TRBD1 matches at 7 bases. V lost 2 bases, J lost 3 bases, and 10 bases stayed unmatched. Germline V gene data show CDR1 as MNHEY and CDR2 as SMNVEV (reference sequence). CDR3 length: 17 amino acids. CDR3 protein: CASSLRGAGGFNQPQHF. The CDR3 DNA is TGTGCCAGCAGTTTAAGGGGGGCAGGGGGTTTCAATCAGCCCCAGCATTTT.

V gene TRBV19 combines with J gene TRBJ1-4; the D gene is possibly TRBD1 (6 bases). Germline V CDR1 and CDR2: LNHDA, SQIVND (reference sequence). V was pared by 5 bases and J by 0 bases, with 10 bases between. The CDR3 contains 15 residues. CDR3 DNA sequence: TGTGCCAGTAGTGGACAGCCCCCAACTAATGAAAAACTGTTTTTT. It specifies CASSGQPPTNEKLFF.

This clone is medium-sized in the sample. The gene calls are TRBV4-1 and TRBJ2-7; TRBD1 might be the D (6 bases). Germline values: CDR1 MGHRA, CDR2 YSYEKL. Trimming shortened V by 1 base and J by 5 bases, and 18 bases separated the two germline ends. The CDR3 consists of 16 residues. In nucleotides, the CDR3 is TGCGCCAGCAGCCAAGTATCGCCAGGGGTTATCGACGAGCAGTACTTC. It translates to CASSQVSPGVIDEQYF.

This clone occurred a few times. CDR3 sequence (DNA): TGTGCCAGCAGCTTAATGATTAGCGGGGCGAACACCGGGGAGCTGTTTTTT. Its translation: CASSLMISGANTGELFF. The chain uses TRBV7-8 and TRBJ2-2, with 8 bases lining up with TRBD2. CDR1 is SGHVS and CDR2 is FQNEAQ in the germline V gene. The CDR3 totals 17 residues. V shed 2 bases and J 0 bases; nucleotides not matched to a gene: 5.

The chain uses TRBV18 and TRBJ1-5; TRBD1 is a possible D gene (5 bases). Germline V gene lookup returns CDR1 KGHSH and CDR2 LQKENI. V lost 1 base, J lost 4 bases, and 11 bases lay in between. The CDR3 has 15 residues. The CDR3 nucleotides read TGTGCCAGCTCACCACTGATGGGGACTAATCAGCCCCAGCATTTT. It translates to CASSPLMGTNQPQHF.

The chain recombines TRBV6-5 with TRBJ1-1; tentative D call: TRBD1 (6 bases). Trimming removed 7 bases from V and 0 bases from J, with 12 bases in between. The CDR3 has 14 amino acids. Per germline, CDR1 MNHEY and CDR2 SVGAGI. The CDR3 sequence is CASTSGVMNTEAFF. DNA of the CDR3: TGTGCCAGCACCTCAGGGGTAATGAACACTGAAGCTTTCTTT.

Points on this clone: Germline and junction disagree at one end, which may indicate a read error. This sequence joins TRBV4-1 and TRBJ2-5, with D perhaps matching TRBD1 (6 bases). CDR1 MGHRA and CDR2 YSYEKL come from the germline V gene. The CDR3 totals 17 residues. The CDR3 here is CAGSQDPAGTLEETQYF. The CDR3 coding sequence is TGCGCCGGCAGCCAAGACCCAGCCGGGACATTGGAAGAGACCCAGTACTTC.

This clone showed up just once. CDR3 bases: TGTGCCAGCAGCGAGCGGGACATGAGGTTGAACACTGAAGCTTTCTTT. This translates into CASSERDMRLNTEAFF. This rearrangement joins TRBV7-3 to TRBJ1-1; D is possibly TRBD1 (6 bases). The CDR3 sequence is 16 residues long. Germline CDR1 SGHTA, CDR2 FQGTGA. V lost 5 bases and J lost 0, with 16 bases in between.

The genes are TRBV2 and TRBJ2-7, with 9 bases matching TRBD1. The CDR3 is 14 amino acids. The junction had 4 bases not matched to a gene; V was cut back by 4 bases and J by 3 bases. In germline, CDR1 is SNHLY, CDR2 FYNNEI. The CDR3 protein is CASSVGQGIYEQYF. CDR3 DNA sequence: TGTGCCAGCAGTGTGGGACAGGGTATCTACGAGCAGTACTTC.

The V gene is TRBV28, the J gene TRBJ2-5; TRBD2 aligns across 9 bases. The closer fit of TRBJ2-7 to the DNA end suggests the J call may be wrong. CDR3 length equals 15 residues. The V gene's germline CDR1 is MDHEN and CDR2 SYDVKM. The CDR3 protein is CASSPGGLADYEQYF. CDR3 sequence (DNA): TGTGCCAGCAGCCCTGGGGGACTAGCCGACTACGAGCAGTACTTC.

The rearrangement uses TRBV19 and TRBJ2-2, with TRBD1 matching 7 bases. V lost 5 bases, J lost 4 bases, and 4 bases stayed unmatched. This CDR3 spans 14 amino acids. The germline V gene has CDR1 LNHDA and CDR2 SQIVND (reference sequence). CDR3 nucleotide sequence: TGTGCCAGTAGTGCCCGACAGGGCACCGGGGAGCTGTTTTTT. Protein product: CASSARQGTGELFF.

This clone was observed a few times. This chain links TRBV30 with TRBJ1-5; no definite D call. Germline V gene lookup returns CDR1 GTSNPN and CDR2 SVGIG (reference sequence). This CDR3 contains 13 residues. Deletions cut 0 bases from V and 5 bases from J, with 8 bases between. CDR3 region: CAWSVHEDQPQHF. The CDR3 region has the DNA TGTGCCTGGAGTGTACACGAGGATCAGCCCCAGCATTTT.

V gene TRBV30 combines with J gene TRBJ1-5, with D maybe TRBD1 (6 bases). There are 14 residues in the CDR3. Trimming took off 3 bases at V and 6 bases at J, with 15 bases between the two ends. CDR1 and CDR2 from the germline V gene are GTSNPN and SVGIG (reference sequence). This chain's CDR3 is CAWRRGGVGQPQHF. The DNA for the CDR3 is TGTGCCTGGAGGAGGGGGGGGGTGGGTCAGCCCCAGCATTTT.

In nucleotides, the CDR3 is TGTGCCAGCAGCCAAGATCGTCGTCGTGGCTACACCTTC. Protein product: CASSQDRRRGYTF. J is TRBJ1-2 and V is TRBV14; D uncertain. The CDR3 runs 13 residues. With 0 bases removed from V and 7 bases from J, the gap between germline ends came to 9 bases. Germline V gene sequence: CDR1 SGHDN, CDR2 FVKESK.

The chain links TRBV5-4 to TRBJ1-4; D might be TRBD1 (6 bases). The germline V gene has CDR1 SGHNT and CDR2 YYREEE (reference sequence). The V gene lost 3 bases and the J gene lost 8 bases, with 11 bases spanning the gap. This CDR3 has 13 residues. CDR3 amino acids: CASSSRQEEKLFF. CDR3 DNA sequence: TGTGCCAGCAGCTCCCGACAGGAGGAAAAACTGTTTTTT.

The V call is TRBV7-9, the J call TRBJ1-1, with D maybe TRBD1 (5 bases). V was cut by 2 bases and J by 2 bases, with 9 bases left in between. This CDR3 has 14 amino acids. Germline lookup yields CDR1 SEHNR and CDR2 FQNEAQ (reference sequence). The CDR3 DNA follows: TGTGCCAGCAGCTTATCGACAGTAAACACTGAAGCTTTCTTT. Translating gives CASSLSTVNTEAFF.